One and the same sample provided the 25 T cell receptor beta chains below, sequenced in a study of cytomegalovirus exposure and HLA in healthy donors. Primers: 60 Vbeta forward and 13 Jbeta reverse. Generated by immunoSEQ multiplex PCR, the TCRdb table keeps only in-frame clones and is missing some. The data hold approximately 170,000 clones, with 80% observed a single time. Specimen: PBMCs. Receptor source: a woman between 45 and 60 years old in good health and CMV-seropositive.

For this clone: Within the sample, other DNA sequences also encode this same CDR3. The J gene is TRBJ2-5, the V gene TRBV19, with D possibly being TRBD1 (5 bases). V was trimmed by 3 bases and J by 5 bases, leaving 7 bases between them. Germline V gives CDR1 LNHDA, CDR2 SQIVND (reference sequence). The CDR3 spans 12 residues. As DNA, the CDR3 is TGTGCCAGTAGTATTAGGGGTGAGACCCAGTACTTC. This sequence encodes CASSIRGETQYF.

A single count supports this clone. This chain links TRBV7-2 with TRBJ1-1, with 8 bases aligning to TRBD1. Looked up from germline, CDR1 is SGHTA and CDR2 is FQGNSA. V was clipped by 5 bases and J by 0 bases; unmatched bases: 5. The CDR3 loop spans 15 amino acids. The CDR3 protein is CASSQDRVLNTEAFF. The DNA for the CDR3 is TGTGCCAGCAGCCAGGACAGGGTCTTGAACACTGAAGCTTTCTTT. The variable domain in full, completed from reference TRBV7-2 and TRBJ1-1, reads GAGVSQSPSNKVTEKGKDVELRCDPISGHTALYWYRQSLGQGLEFLIYFQGNSAPDKSGLPSDRFSAERTGGSVSTLTIQRTQQEDSAVYLCASSQDRVLNTEAFFGQGTRLTVV.

The J gene is TRBJ1-2, the V gene TRBV28; TRBD1 agrees at 8 bases. The germline CDR1 and CDR2 sequences are MDHEN and SYDVKM. The CDR3 spans 13 residues. V lost 9 bases, J lost 8 bases, and 11 bases stayed unmatched. CDR3 in amino acids: CASRWTGWRGYTF. DNA for the CDR3: TGTGCCAGTCGGTGGACAGGGTGGAGGGGCTACACCTTC.

Only a few counts were recorded for this clone. The chain combines TRBV19 with TRBJ2-6, with D perhaps TRBD1 (5 bases). CDR1 is LNHDA and CDR2 is SQIVND in the germline V gene (reference sequence). Trimming stripped 3 bases from V and 0 bases from J, with 15 bases between. This CDR3 is 18 amino acids long. This CDR3 is CASSMAARGTSGANVLTF. CDR3 DNA: TGTGCCAGTAGTATGGCAGCTAGGGGTACCTCTGGGGCCAACGTCCTGACTTTC.

This chain uses TRBV11-3 with TRBJ2-5, with D unclear. The germline V and J ends were trimmed by 1 base and 5 bases, with 8 bases remaining between them. There are 13 residues in the CDR3. Germline V gene data show CDR1 as SGHNT and CDR2 as YENEEA. Here the CDR3 DNA reads TGTGCCAGCAGCTTAGGAGGTATGGAGACCCAGTACTTC. Its translation is CASSLGGMETQYF.

This chain links TRBV5-1 with TRBJ2-1; the match to TRBD2 covers 7 bases. V was pared by 0 bases and J by 9 bases, with 6 bases of the junction left unmatched. CDR1 and CDR2 from the germline V gene are SGHRS and YFSETQ. This CDR3 contains 14 residues. CDR3 sequence: CASSLAGGSIEQFF. CDR3 DNA sequence: TGCGCCAGCAGCTTGGCGGGGGGTTCGATTGAGCAGTTCTTC. Complete variable domain (other parts from reference TRBV5-1 and TRBJ2-1): KAGVTQTPRYLIKTRGQQVTLSCSPISGHRSVSWYQQTPGQGLQFLFEYFSETQRNKGNFPGRFSGRQFSNSRSEMNVSTLELGDSALYLCASSLAGGSIEQFFGPGTRLTVL.

The chain joins TRBV4-1 to TRBJ1-1; 9 nucleotides line up with TRBD1. This CDR3 has 16 residues. Germline V lookup: CDR1 MGHRA, CDR2 YSYEKL. V lost 5 bases, J lost 0 bases, and 7 bases stayed unmatched. The CDR3 loop reads CASSTGQGRMNTEAFF. The DNA of the CDR3 is TGCGCCAGCAGCACGGGACAGGGCAGGATGAACACTGAAGCTTTCTTT.

The chain carries TRBV12-2 and TRBJ2-1; the tabulated D call, TRBD1, remains unverified against the DNA. TRBV12-2 is a documented pseudogene. This CDR3 is built from 16 residues. The CDR3 here is CASRFPRTAKYNEQFF. The DNA of the CDR3 is TGTGCAAGTCGCTTCCCCCGGACAGCGAAATACAATGAGCAGTTCTTC.

The chain recombines TRBV6-1 with TRBJ1-1; D remains ambiguous. The germline V gene encodes CDR1 MNHNS and CDR2 SASEGT. The CDR3 is 14 amino acids. The V gene lost 5 bases and the J gene lost 0 bases, with 10 bases spanning the gap. The CDR3 DNA reads TGTGCCAGCAGTCCTACAGATGTGAACACTGAAGCTTTCTTT. The encoded protein is CASSPTDVNTEAFF.

This rearrangement joins TRBV6-5 to TRBJ2-2, with D perhaps matching TRBD2 (5 bases). Trimming stripped 2 bases from V and 5 bases from J, with 6 bases between. The CDR3 extends over 13 amino acids. CDR1 and CDR2 from the germline V gene are MNHEY and SVGAGI. The CDR3 reads CASSYPGTGELFF. The CDR3 DNA follows: TGTGCCAGCAGTTACCCGGGAACCGGGGAGCTGTTTTTT.

This clone appeared once. The chain employs TRBV7-2 and TRBJ2-3; 8 positions agree with TRBD1. The CDR3 covers 15 residues. V shed 2 bases, J shed 3 bases, and the junction held 4 bases outside the gene matches. CDR1 is SGHTA, CDR2 FQGNSA, per germline. CDR3 in DNA: TGTGCCAGCAGCTTACAGGGGGCAATAACAGATACGCAGTATTTT. Translated, it gives CASSLQGAITDTQYF.

The chain links TRBV19 to TRBJ2-4; 11 positions match TRBD1. The CDR3 has 14 residues. Unmatched junction bases numbered 4, after V lost 5 bases and J lost 7 bases. Germline assignment: CDR1 LNHDA and CDR2 SQIVND (reference sequence). The CDR3: CASSRDRGFNIQYF. In nucleotides, the CDR3 is TGTGCCAGTAGTCGGGACAGGGGGTTTAACATTCAGTACTTC.

V usage is TRBV19 and J usage is TRBJ1-1; D might be TRBD1 (5 bases). The V gene's germline CDR1 is LNHDA and CDR2 SQIVND (reference sequence). The CDR3 is made up of 14 amino acids. V lost 0 bases to trimming and J lost 5 bases, with 10 bases between them. CDR3 nucleotides: TGTGCCAGTAGTATAGACAGGGCGAGGACTGAAGCTTTCTTT. Translating it yields CASSIDRARTEAFF. Variable domain in full (rest from reference TRBV19 and TRBJ1-1): DGGITQSPKYLFRKEGQNVTLSCEQNLNHDAMYWYRQDPGQGLRLIYYSQIVNDFQKGDIAEGYSVSREKKESFPLTVTSAQKNPTAFYLCASSIDRARTEAFFGQGTRLTVV.

This clone has just a few counts. J is TRBJ2-3 and V is TRBV5-4, with 8 bases identical to TRBD2. Germline V gives CDR1 SGHNT, CDR2 YYREEE (reference sequence). V shed 1 base, J shed 0 bases, and the junction held 10 bases outside the gene matches. This CDR3 contains 18 residues. CDR3 in DNA: TGTGCCAGCAGCTTGCCTTCGGGTAGCGGGACTAGCACAGATACGCAGTATTTT. It encodes CASSLPSGSGTSTDTQYF.

The genes are TRBV9 and TRBJ1-2, with 7 bases that match TRBD1. Germline V gene lookup returns CDR1 SGDLS and CDR2 YYNGEE. The junction had 14 bases not matched to a gene; V was cut back by 4 bases and J by 5 bases. The CDR3 has 16 residues. The CDR3 spells CASSLTGDNQYYGYTF. CDR3 bases: TGTGCCAGCAGCCTTACAGGGGACAACCAATATTATGGCTACACCTTC.

This clone was counted once. The rearrangement uses TRBV30 and TRBJ2-3, with TRBD2 matching over 10 bases. The V segment lost 7 bases and the J segment 7 bases; nucleotides outside the gene matches: 5. CDR3 size: 12 residues. Germline CDR1 and CDR2: GTSNPN and SVGIG (reference sequence). The CDR3 sequence: CASSAGGNTQYF. In nucleotides, the CDR3 is TGTGCCTCGTCAGCGGGGGGGAATACGCAGTATTTT.

The V and J genes are TRBV10-1 and TRBJ2-3; TRBD2 agrees at 8 bases. Germline V gives CDR1 WNHNN, CDR2 SYGVQD (reference sequence). The length of the CDR3 is 17 residues. V was pared by 0 bases and J by 2 bases, with 7 bases of the junction left unmatched. The DNA of the CDR3 is TGCGCCAGCAGTGAGTCAGGTTTAGCGGGGACCACAGATACGCAGTATTTT. Its translation is CASSESGLAGTTDTQYF.

This clone showed up just once. The chain couples TRBV7-2 to TRBJ1-2, with unresolved D. This CDR3 contains 13 residues. Germline V gives CDR1 SGHTA, CDR2 FQGNSA. V was clipped by 4 bases and J by 3 bases, with 9 bases between them. The CDR3 sequence: CASSWSRDYGYTF. The CDR3, as DNA: TGTGCCAGCAGCTGGTCGAGGGACTATGGCTACACCTTC.

This clone appeared a single time. The V and J genes are TRBV30 and TRBJ1-2; D gene unclear. The germline V gene has CDR1 GTSNPN and CDR2 SVGIG (reference sequence). The CDR3 spans 13 residues. V lost 0 bases and J lost 6, with 11 bases in between. As DNA, the CDR3 is TGTGCCTGGAGTGTACGAGGGTACGATGGCTACACCTTC. It specifies CAWSVRGYDGYTF.

The genes are TRBV27 and TRBJ2-7; D is possibly TRBD2 (5 bases). Germline V gene sequence: CDR1 MNHEY, CDR2 SMNVEV (reference sequence). V gave up 4 bases and J gave up 2 bases, with 12 bases separating them. The CDR3 loop spans 14 amino acids. CDR3 nucleotide sequence: TGTGCCAGCAGTTCTGACCGGGGAGCCTACGAGCAGTACTTC. It specifies CASSSDRGAYEQYF.

To note about this clone: The sample carries other DNA sequences with the same CDR3. The gene calls are TRBV7-9 and TRBJ1-2, with D perhaps TRBD1 (6 bases). The CDR3 runs to 16 residues. The germline V and J ends were trimmed by 4 bases and 6 bases, with 21 bases remaining between them. Germline V gives CDR1 SEHNR, CDR2 FQNEAQ (reference sequence). The CDR3 DNA is TGTGCCAGCAGCTCTGGTACGGGGGGCGGGCTGGATGGCTACACCTTC. Translating it yields CASSSGTGGGLDGYTF.

The rearrangement joins TRBV19 to TRBJ2-2; 8 bases agree with TRBD1. Germline CDR1 and CDR2: LNHDA and SQIVND (reference sequence). V dropped 8 bases and J dropped 1; count of bases not matched to a gene: 3. This CDR3 has 14 residues. The CDR3 sequence is CASSGTGNTGELFF. The CDR3 DNA sequence: TGTGCCAGTTCCGGGACAGGGAACACCGGGGAGCTGTTTTTT.

V gene TRBV27 combines with J gene TRBJ1-2; no clear D gene. CDR1 and CDR2 (germline): MNHEY, SMNVEV (reference sequence). The V end lost 3 bases, the J end lost 4 bases, and 9 bases lay between the germline ends. The CDR3 has 13 amino acids. The CDR3 here is CASSFGQAYGYTF. CDR3 sequence (DNA): TGTGCCAGCAGTTTTGGGCAGGCCTATGGCTACACCTTC.

This clone was counted a few times. The rearrangement links TRBV19 to TRBJ1-6; D gene unclear. The CDR3 extends over 14 amino acids. V was trimmed by 1 base and J by 10 bases, leaving 11 bases between them. Germline assignment: CDR1 LNHDA and CDR2 SQIVND (reference sequence). The CDR3 bases are TGTGCCAGTAGTATAGGCGAGGTCGGATCACCCCTCCACTTT. This translates into CASSIGEVGSPLHF.

The rearrangement links TRBV5-5 to TRBJ2-1; no definite D call. Trimming removed 3 bases from V and 0 bases from J, with 10 bases in between. The CDR3 sequence is 15 residues long. Germline CDR1 SGHKS, CDR2 YYEKEE (reference sequence). The CDR3 sequence is CASSSSLLSYNEQFF. The CDR3 DNA reads as TGTGCCAGCAGCTCCAGTCTCCTCTCCTACAATGAGCAGTTCTTC.